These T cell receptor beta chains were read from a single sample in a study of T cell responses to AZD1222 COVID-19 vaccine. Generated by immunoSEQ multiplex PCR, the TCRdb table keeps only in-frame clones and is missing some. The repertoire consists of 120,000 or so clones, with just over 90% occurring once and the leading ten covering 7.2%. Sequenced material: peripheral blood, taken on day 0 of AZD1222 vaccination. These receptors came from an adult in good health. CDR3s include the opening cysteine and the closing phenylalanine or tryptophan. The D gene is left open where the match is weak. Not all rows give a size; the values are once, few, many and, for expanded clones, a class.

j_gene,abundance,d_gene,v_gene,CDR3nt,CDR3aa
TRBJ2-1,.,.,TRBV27,TGTGCCAGCAGTCGCCCCGGGCCGTACAATGAGCAGTTCTTC,CASSRPGPYNEQFF
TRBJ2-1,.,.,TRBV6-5,TGTGCCAGCACAGGGAGCGGGTACAATGAGCAGTTCTTC,CASTGSGYNEQFF
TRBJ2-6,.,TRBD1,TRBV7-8,TGTGCCAGCAGTCCTCAGGGGGCTGGGGCCAACGTCCTGACTTTC,CASSPQGAGANVLTF
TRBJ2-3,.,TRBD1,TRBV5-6,TGTGCCAGCAGCTTGCGGGACAGGGGGCGGACAGATACGCAGTATTTT,CASSLRDRGRTDTQYF
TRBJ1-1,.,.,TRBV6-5,TGTGCCAGCAGTTACATTTTTGGGGCTGAAGCTTTCTTT,CASSYIFGAEAFF
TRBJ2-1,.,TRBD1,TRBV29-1,TGCAGCGTTGTCCGGACAGGGGGATTTAGTGAGCAGTTCTTC,CSVVRTGGFSEQFF
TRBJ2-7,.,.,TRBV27,TGTGCCACCCGATCCGGCGGGATCCCCCCCCTCTACGAGCAGTACTTC,CATRSGGIPPLYEQYF
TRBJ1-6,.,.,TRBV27,TGTGCCAGCAGTTTGAGGGCGATCTATAATTCACCCCTCCACTTT,CASSLRAIYNSPLHF
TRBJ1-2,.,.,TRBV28,TGTGCCAGCAGACCCTCCGTGGGGAGCTATGGCTACACCTTC,CASRPSVGSYGYTF
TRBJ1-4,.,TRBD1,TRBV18,TGTGCCAGCTCACCATGGGACAGGGGGCATGAAAAACTGTTTTTT,CASSPWDRGHEKLFF
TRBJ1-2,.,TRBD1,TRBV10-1,TGCGCCAGCAGTGGGGACAGGGACATTGGCTACACCTTC,CASSGDRDIGYTF
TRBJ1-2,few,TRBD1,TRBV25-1,TGTGCCAGCAGTGAAGCGACAGGGTTCCGTCCCTACACCTTC,CASSEATGFRPYTF
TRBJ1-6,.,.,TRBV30,TGTGCCTGGAGGGGAACCTATAATTCACCCCTCCACTTT,CAWRGTYNSPLHF
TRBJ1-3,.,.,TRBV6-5,TGTGCCAGCAGCCAAACCTCTGGAAACACCATATATTTT,CASSQTSGNTIYF
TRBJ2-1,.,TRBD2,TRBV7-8,TGTGCCAGCAGCTTAGTAAAATCACTAGCGGGAAGGTATGTGGACAATGAGCAGTTCTTC,CASSLVKSLAGRYVDNEQFF
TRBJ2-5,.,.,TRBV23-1,TGCGCCGCTCTGAGCGGCCAAGAGACCCAGTACTTC,CAALSGQETQYF
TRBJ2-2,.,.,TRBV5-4,TGTGCCAGCAGCCTTAATACAGAATACCTAAACACCGGGGAGCTGTTTTTT,CASSLNTEYLNTGELFF
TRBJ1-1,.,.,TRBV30,TGTGCCTGGAATATGGCAGGGAATATGAACACTGAAGCTTTCTTT,CAWNMAGNMNTEAFF
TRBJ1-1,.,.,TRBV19,TGTGCCAGTAGTATGACGATACCGAACACTGAAGCTTTCTTT,CASSMTIPNTEAFF
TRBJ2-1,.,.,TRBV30,TGTGCCTGGAGAATAGGACTCTCCCCAAACGAGCAGTTCTTC,CAWRIGLSPNEQFF
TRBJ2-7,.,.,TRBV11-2,TGTGCCAGCAGCAGGGACAACTTCTACGAGCAGTACTTC,CASSRDNFYEQYF
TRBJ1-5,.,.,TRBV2,TGTGCCAGCAGTGCAGAAGGTAATCAGCCCCAGCATTTT,CASSAEGNQPQHF
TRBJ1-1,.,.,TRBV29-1,TGCATCGGAAGGCAGAACACTGAAGCTTTCTTT,CIGRQNTEAFF
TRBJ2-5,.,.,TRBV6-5,TGTGCCAGCAGTTACGGAGGAATCGTGGAGACCCAGTACTTC,CASSYGGIVETQYF
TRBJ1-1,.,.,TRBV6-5,TGTGCCAGCAGAATGGGGGCTACGGGCACTGAAGCTTTCTTT,CASRMGATGTEAFF
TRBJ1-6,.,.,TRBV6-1,TGTGCCAGCAGTGAATTCAGATCACCCCTCCACTTT,CASSEFRSPLHF
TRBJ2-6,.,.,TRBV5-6,TGTGCCAGCAGTTCTGGGGCCAACGTCCTGACTTTC,CASSSGANVLTF
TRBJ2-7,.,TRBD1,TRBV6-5,TGTGCCACAAGACAGGGGAGCTACGAGCAGTACTTC,CATRQGSYEQYF
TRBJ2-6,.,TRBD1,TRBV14,TGTGCCAGCAGCCAACCCATTTTGGGGACAGGGGGCCCTGGGGCCAACGTCCTGACTTTC,CASSQPILGTGGPGANVLTF
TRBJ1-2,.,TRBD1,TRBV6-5,TGTGCCAGCAGTACCCGGACAGGAGCCTATGGCTACACCTTC,CASSTRTGAYGYTF
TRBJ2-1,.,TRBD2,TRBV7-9,TGTGCCAGCAGCCCCAGCGGGAGTCCCTACAATGAGCAGTTCTTC,CASSPSGSPYNEQFF
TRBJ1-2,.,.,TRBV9,TGTGCCAACAACGTATCTGCCGGGGACCACTATGGCTACACCTTC,CANNVSAGDHYGYTF
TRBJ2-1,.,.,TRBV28,TGTGCCAGCAGCCCTCGGATCTATCTCAATGAGCAGTTCTTC,CASSPRIYLNEQFF
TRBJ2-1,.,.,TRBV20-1,TGCAGTGCCGGACGGGGCGGTGAGCAGTTCTTC,CSAGRGGEQFF
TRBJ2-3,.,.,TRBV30,TGTGCCTGGAGTTTTGGCCTAGCAGGGACAGATACGCAGTATTTT,CAWSFGLAGTDTQYF
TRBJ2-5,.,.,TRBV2,TGTGCCAGCAGTATAGAGACCCAGTACTTC,CASSIETQYF
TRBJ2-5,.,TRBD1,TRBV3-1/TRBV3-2,TGTGCCAGCAGCCCCTGGACAGGGGAAGAGACCCAGTACTTC,CASSPWTGEETQYF
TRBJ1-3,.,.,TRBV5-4,TGTGCCAGCAGACCGCGTAACACGTCGGGAAACACCATATATTTT,CASRPRNTSGNTIYF
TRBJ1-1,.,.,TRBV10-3,TGTGCCATCAGTGAGGTTGTGGGGGCAGGCATTGAAGCTTTCTTT,CAISEVVGAGIEAFF
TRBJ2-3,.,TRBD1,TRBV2,TGTGCCAGCAGAAACAGGGGGAACCCCCCAGATACGCAGTATTTT,CASRNRGNPPDTQYF
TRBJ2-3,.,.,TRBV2,TGTGCCAGCAGTGGTTACAGGGAGGATACGCAGTATTTT,CASSGYREDTQYF
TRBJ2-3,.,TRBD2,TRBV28,TGTGCCAGCGCCGGCGGGAGCTTGGGCACAGATACGCAGTATTTT,CASAGGSLGTDTQYF
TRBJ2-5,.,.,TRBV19,TGTGCCAGTAGTACGGGCTACAGACAGCTACAAGAGACCCAGTACTTC,CASSTGYRQLQETQYF
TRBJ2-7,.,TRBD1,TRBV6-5,TGTGCCAGCACCCGGGACAGCCGCTACGAGCAGTACTTC,CASTRDSRYEQYF
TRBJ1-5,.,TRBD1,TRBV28,TGTGCCAGCAGTACGGGACAGATATTCAATCAGCCCCAGCATTTT,CASSTGQIFNQPQHF
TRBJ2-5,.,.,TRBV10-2,TGCGCCAGCAGTGAGAATCGTCTTCTTCGAGAGACCCAGTACTTC,CASSENRLLRETQYF
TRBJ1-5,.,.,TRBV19,TGTGCCAGTAGTACACCCGGAACCAGCATTGGTCAGCCCCAGCATTTT,CASSTPGTSIGQPQHF